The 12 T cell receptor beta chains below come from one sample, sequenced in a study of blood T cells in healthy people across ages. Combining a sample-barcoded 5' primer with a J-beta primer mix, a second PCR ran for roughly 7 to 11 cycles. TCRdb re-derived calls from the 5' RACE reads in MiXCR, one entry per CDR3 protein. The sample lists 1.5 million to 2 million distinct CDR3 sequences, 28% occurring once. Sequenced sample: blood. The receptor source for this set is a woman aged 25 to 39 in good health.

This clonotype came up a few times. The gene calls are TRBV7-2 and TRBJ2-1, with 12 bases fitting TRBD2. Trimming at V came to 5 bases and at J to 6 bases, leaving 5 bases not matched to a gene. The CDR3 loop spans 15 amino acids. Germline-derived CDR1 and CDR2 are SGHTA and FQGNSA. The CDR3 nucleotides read TGTGCCAGCAGCGCCGAGGGACTAGCGGGCAATGAGCAGTTCTTC. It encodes CASSAEGLAGNEQFF. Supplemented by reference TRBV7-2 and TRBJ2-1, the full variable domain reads GAGVSQSPSNKVTEKGKDVELRCDPISGHTALYWYRQSLGQGLEFLIYFQGNSAPDKSGLPSDRFSAERTGGSVSTLTIQRTQQEDSAVYLCASSAEGLAGNEQFFGPGTRLTVL.

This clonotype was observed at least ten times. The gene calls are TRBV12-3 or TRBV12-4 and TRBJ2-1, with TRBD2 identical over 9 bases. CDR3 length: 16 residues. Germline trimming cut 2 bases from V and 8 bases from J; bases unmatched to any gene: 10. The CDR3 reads CASSLPSSGDRYEQFF. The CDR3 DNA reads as TGTGCCAGCAGTTTACCATCTAGCGGGGATAGGTATGAGCAGTTCTTC.

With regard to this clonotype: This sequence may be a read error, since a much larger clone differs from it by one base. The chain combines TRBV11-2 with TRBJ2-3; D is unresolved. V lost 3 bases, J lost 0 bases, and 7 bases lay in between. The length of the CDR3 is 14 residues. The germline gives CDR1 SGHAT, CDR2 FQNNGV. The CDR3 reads CASSLQSSTDTQYF. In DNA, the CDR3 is TGTGCCAGCAGCTTGCAGTCTAGCACAGATACGCAGTATTTT.

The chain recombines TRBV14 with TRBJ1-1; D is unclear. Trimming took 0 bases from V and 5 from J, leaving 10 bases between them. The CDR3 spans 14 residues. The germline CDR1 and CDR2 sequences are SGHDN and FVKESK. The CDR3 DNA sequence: TGTGCCAGCAGCCAAGATTTAACGGGGACTGAAGCTTTCTTT. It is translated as CASSQDLTGTEAFF.

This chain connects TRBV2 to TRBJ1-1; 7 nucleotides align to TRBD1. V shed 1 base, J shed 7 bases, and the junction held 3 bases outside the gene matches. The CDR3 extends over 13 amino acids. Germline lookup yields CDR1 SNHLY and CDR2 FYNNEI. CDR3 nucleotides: TGTGCCAGCAGTGAAGAAGGGGGCGGTGAAGCTTTCTTT. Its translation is CASSEEGGGEAFF.

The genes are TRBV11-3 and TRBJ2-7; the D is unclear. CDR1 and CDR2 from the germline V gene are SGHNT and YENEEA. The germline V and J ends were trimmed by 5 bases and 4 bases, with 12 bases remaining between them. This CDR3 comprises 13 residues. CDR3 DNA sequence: TGTGCCAGCAGCGGGCAGCACCAATACGAGCAGTACTTC. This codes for CASSGQHQYEQYF.

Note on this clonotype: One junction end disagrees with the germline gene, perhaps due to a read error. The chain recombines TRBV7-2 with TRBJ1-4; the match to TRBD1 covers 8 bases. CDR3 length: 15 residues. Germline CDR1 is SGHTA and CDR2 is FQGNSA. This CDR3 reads CASSWTGTGNEKRFF. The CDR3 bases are TGTGCCAGCAGCTGGACAGGGACGGGGAATGAAAAACGGTTTTTT.

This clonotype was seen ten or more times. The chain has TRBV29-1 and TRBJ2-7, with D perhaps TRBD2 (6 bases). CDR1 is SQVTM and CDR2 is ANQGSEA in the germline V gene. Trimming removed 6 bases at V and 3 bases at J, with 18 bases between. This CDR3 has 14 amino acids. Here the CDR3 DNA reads TGCAGCGTCCTAAGGTCGGGGGACCGCTACGAGCAGTACTTC. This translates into CSVLRSGDRYEQYF.

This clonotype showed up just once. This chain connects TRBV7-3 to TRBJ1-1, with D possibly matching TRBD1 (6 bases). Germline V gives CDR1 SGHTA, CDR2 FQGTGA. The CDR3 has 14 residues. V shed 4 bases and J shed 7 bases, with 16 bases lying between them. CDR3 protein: CASSSARGRGEAFF. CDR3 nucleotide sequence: TGTGCCAGCAGCTCGGCCAGGGGCAGGGGTGAAGCTTTCTTT.

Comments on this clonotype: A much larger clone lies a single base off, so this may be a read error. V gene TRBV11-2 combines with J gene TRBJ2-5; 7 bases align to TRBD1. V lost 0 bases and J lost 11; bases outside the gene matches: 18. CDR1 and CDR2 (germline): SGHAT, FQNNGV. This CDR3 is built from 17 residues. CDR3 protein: CASSLDGGTVLNYGQYF. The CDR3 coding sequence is TGTGCCAGCAGCTTAGATGGTGGGACAGTCCTTAACTACGGGCAGTACTTC.

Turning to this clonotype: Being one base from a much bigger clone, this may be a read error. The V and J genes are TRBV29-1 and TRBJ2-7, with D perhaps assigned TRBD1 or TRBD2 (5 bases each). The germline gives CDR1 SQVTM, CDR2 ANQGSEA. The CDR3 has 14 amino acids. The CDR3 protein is CSVGSSDGLGERYF. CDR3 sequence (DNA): TGCAGCGTTGGAAGTTCGGACGGCTTGGGGGAGCGGTACTTC.

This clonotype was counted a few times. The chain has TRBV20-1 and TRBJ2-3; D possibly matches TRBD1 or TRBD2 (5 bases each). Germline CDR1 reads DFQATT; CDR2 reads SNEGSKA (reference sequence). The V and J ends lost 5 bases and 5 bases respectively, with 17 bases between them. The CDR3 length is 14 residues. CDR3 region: CSAGPGISGDTQYF. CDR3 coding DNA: TGCAGTGCTGGCCCAGGGATCAGCGGAGATACGCAGTATTTT.